What follows are 10 T cell receptor beta chains derived from one specimen sequenced in a study of blood T cell repertoires in COVID-19. Assay: immunoSEQ multiplex PCR; the TCRdb copy retains only in-frame clones and omits some. The sample yields 160,000 or so clones, around 90% seen once. The source material was peripheral blood. The receptors were gathered from a man between 60 and 75 years old with acute or convalescent COVID-19.

The sample holds a few counts of this clone. The chain uses TRBV5-1 and TRBJ1-3, with D maybe TRBD1 (5 bases). Germline V gene lookup returns CDR1 SGHRS and CDR2 YFSETQ. The CDR3 spans 15 residues. The ends were cut back, 5 bases at V and 7 bases at J, with 19 bases in the middle. This chain's CDR3 is CASSSEWTPGNTIYF. The DNA for the CDR3 is TGCGCCAGCAGTTCCGAATGGACACCCGGGAACACCATATATTTT.

The genes are TRBV24-1 and TRBJ2-1, with 12 bases fitting TRBD2. The CDR3 runs to 15 residues. Germline V gene lookup returns CDR1 KGHDR and CDR2 SFDVKD. V was clipped by 7 bases and J by 4 bases; unmatched bases: 4. CDR3 coding DNA: TGTGCCACCAGCGATCTAGCGGGGGGGTACAATGAGCAGTTCTTC. It encodes CATSDLAGGYNEQFF.

The chain couples TRBV7-2 to TRBJ2-5, with 7 positions matching TRBD2. Losses at the gene ends were 8 bases for V and 4 bases for J; bases not matched to a gene: 10. Germline V CDR1 and CDR2: SGHTA, FQGNSA. CDR3 size: 14 residues. The CDR3 spells CASRFSGEGETQYF. In nucleotides, the CDR3 is TGTGCCAGCCGATTCAGCGGGGAAGGAGAGACCCAGTACTTC.

The rearrangement uses TRBV21-1 and TRBJ1-1; the DNA was not compared with TRBD1, the D call given in the table. TRBV21-1 is labeled a pseudogene. CDR3 size: 14 residues. CDR3 coding DNA: TGTGCCAGCAGCAAACCCAGGGTGAACACTGAAGCTTTCTTT. Amino acids: CASSKPRVNTEAFF.

V usage is TRBV6-6 and J usage is TRBJ2-1; 11 nucleotides agree with TRBD1. The length of the CDR3 is 19 residues. V lost 5 bases to trimming and J lost 1 base; unmatched junction nucleotides: 13. CDR1 MNHNY and CDR2 SVGAGI come from the germline V gene (reference sequence). The CDR3 here is CASSRRGQGAIISYNEQFF. In nucleotides, the CDR3 is TGTGCCAGCAGTCGGCGTGGACAGGGGGCGATTATTTCCTACAATGAGCAGTTCTTC.

The chain joins TRBV7-9 to TRBJ1-2; no clear D. This CDR3 is 14 amino acids long. Between the trimmed V and J ends, which lost 7 bases and 2 bases, there was a span of 14 bases. Germline lookup yields CDR1 SEHNR and CDR2 FQNEAQ (reference sequence). The CDR3 protein is CASTIETSNYGYTF. The CDR3 nucleotides are TGTGCCAGCACCATTGAGACATCGAACTATGGCTACACCTTC.

V is TRBV4-1 and J is TRBJ2-5; TRBD1 matches 8 bases. In germline, CDR1 is MGHRA, CDR2 YSYEKL. V lost 1 base and J lost 6; bases outside the gene matches: 10. The CDR3 is made up of 16 amino acids. CDR3 loop: CASSQVFGRTGKTQYF. The CDR3 DNA reads TGCGCCAGCAGCCAAGTTTTCGGGCGGACAGGGAAGACCCAGTACTTC.

The chain couples TRBV11-1 to TRBJ2-7, with TRBD1 matching 7 bases. The CDR3 loop spans 16 amino acids. Germline CDR1 is SGHAT and CDR2 is FQDESV (reference sequence). V lost 4 bases, J lost 0 bases, and 9 bases stayed unmatched. CDR3 sequence: CASSSDRDRSSYEQYF. The CDR3 DNA is TGTGCCAGCAGCTCCGACAGGGATAGATCCTCCTACGAGCAGTACTTC.

In this sample, this clone turned up many times. The chain's CDR3 is CASSSTGQEPQHF. DNA of the CDR3: TGTGCCAGCTCATCTACGGGACAGGAGCCCCAGCATTTT. This chain uses TRBV18 with TRBJ1-5; 8 bases map to TRBD1. Germline V gene lookup returns CDR1 KGHSH and CDR2 LQKENI. The CDR3 contains 13 residues. Germline trimming cut 5 bases from V and 8 bases from J; bases unmatched to any gene: 5.

V gene TRBV10-3 combines with J gene TRBJ2-2; 8 nucleotides match TRBD1. Germline CDR1 ENHRY, CDR2 SYGVKD. CDR3 length: 14 residues. Unmatched junction bases numbered 4, after V lost 6 bases and J lost 4 bases. The DNA for the CDR3 is TGTGCCATCAGAGACAGGGGTGTCACCGGGGAGCTGTTTTTT. This sequence encodes CAIRDRGVTGELFF.